A selection of T cell receptor beta chains follows, all from one sample in a study of PD-1 blockade in classical Hodgkin lymphoma. Sequenced by immunoSEQ multiplex PCR; TCRdb stores in-frame clones only, minus some. Of around 99,000 clones in the sample, 81% are singletons; the top ten hold under 20%. The material was peripheral blood mononuclear cells (PBMCs), obtained before the second cycle of nivolumab. These receptors came from a human donor with classical Hodgkin lymphoma. Each CDR3 is given with its conserved first and last residue. Each record gives: CDR3 DNA, CDR3 protein, V gene, D gene, clone size, J gene. D genes are given only for firm matches. Clone size, where shown, is once, few, many, or a class for clones that have expanded.

TGTGCCTGGAGGGGGTTCTCTGAAGCTTTCTTT | CAWRGFSEAFF | TRBV30 | NA | NA | TRBJ1-1
TGTGCCAGCAGTGACCGCGGGAGAGCCGGGGAGCTGTTTTTT | CASSDRGRAGELFF | TRBV2 | TRBD2 | NA | TRBJ2-2
TGTGCCAGTAGTATAGGGGGGGGCGGGACCCCCAGGAACAATGAGCAGTTCTTC | CASSIGGGGTPRNNEQFF | TRBV19 | NA | NA | TRBJ2-1
TGTGCCAGCAGTGATGGTAGCGGGATTATTTACGAGCAGTACTTC | CASSDGSGIIYEQYF | TRBV6-1 | TRBD2 | NA | TRBJ2-7
TGTGCCAGCAGCGTAGAAAAATTAGGGACAGGCAACACCGGGGAGCTGTTTTTT | CASSVEKLGTGNTGELFF | TRBV9 | TRBD1 | NA | TRBJ2-2
TGTGCCAGCACGGGGGGTGGGACTGAAGCTTTCTTT | CASTGGGTEAFF | TRBV2 | NA | few | TRBJ1-1
TGTGCCAGCAGCTCCCCGGGGCTAGCGGGACGGAATGAGCAGTTCTTC | CASSSPGLAGRNEQFF | TRBV7-3 | TRBD2 | NA | TRBJ2-1
TGTGCCAGCAGCCCGCTGCGGGGGGGCAATGAGCAGTTCTTC | CASSPLRGGNEQFF | TRBV11-2 | TRBD2 | NA | TRBJ2-1
TGTGCCAGCAGAAAAAGGGGTTTGGCGAACACCGGGGAGCTGTTTTTT | CASRKRGLANTGELFF | TRBV5-8 | NA | NA | TRBJ2-2
TGCAGCGTTGAAGATACCCAGGGTGGGGACGAGCAGTACTTC | CSVEDTQGGDEQYF | TRBV29-1 | NA | NA | TRBJ2-7
TGTGCCAGCAGCCCCACACGGAACACTGAAGCTTTCTTT | CASSPTRNTEAFF | TRBV6-1 | NA | NA | TRBJ1-1
TGTGCCAGCGGGGCTAGCACAGATACGCAGTATTTT | CASGASTDTQYF | TRBV6-6 | NA | few | TRBJ2-3
TGTGCCAGCAGCTTACCGGGGACTAGGTTGGAGCAGTACTTC | CASSLPGTRLEQYF | TRBV7-2 | TRBD2 | NA | TRBJ2-7
TGTGCCAGCTCACCACCGGGACAAGCCTCCTACGAGCAGTACTTC | CASSPPGQASYEQYF | TRBV18 | NA | NA | TRBJ2-7
TGTGCCAGCAGCCCTGAAAGCGGGAGGTCTTCCCACGAGCAGTACTTC | CASSPESGRSSHEQYF | TRBV5-4 | TRBD2 | NA | TRBJ2-7
TGTGCCATCAGTGGGGACAGGGCGCCCTATGGCTACACCTTC | CAISGDRAPYGYTF | TRBV10-3 | TRBD1 | NA | TRBJ1-2
TGTGCCGCCAGCAGGCAGGGGCACCCCTCTGGGGCCAACGTCCTGACTTTC | CAASRQGHPSGANVLTF | TRBV2 | NA | NA | TRBJ2-6
TGTGCCAGTAGTATACATACAACTAATGAAAAACTGTTTTTT | CASSIHTTNEKLFF | TRBV19 | NA | NA | TRBJ1-4
TGTGCCAGCAGTTACACAGACAGCCCCACCGGGGAGCTGTTTTTT | CASSYTDSPTGELFF | TRBV6-5 | NA | NA | TRBJ2-2
TGTGCCAGCAGGTGGAGGGAGACGTCCCACGAGCAGTACTTC | CASRWRETSHEQYF | TRBV6-6 | NA | NA | TRBJ2-7
TGTGCCAGCAGCCGGGAGGGGGTGACTGGAAACACCATATATTTT | CASSREGVTGNTIYF | TRBV5-4 | NA | NA | TRBJ1-3
TGTGCCAGCAGCTTTTTTGTCCAGCGGGGGTCTAAGGTGGGCCAGTACTTC | CASSFFVQRGSKVGQYF | TRBV7-8 | TRBD2 | NA | TRBJ2-5
TGTGCCAGCAGCCAAGGGGGCACAGGGAAGGTAGCTTTCTTT | CASSQGGTGKVAFF | TRBV4-2 | NA | NA | TRBJ1-1
TGTGCCTGGAGTCCAGGGTCCCCCACAGATACGCAGTATTTT | CAWSPGSPTDTQYF | TRBV30 | NA | once | TRBJ2-3
TGTGCCATTGGGACAGGGGATGCCTACGAGCAGTACTTC | CAIGTGDAYEQYF | TRBV10-3 | TRBD1 | few | TRBJ2-7
TGTGCCAGCAGCTTGGTTACGGAGACCCAGTACTTC | CASSLVTETQYF | TRBV5-8 | NA | NA | TRBJ2-5
TGTGCCATCAGTGAGTCCACAGAGTTCTATGGCTACACCTTC | CAISESTEFYGYTF | TRBV10-3 | NA | NA | TRBJ1-2
TGTGCCAGCAGTTACTCCGGGCTAGCGGGCAATGAGCAGTTCTTC | CASSYSGLAGNEQFF | TRBV6-5 | TRBD2 | NA | TRBJ2-1
TGTGCCAGCACGGGGCCCTACGAGCAGTACTTC | CASTGPYEQYF | TRBV6-1 | NA | NA | TRBJ2-7
TGTGCCAGCAACTTGGACAGGCTAGAGACCCAGTACTTC | CASNLDRLETQYF | TRBV7-9 | TRBD1 | many | TRBJ2-5
TGTGCCAGCACCAACCTGGGGGGGGTCTTAGGCGAGCAGTACTTC | CASTNLGGVLGEQYF | TRBV28 | TRBD2 | NA | TRBJ2-7
TGTGCCAGCTCACCGTACCGGGACAGGCTAACCTACGAGCAGTACTTC | CASSPYRDRLTYEQYF | TRBV18 | TRBD1 | NA | TRBJ2-7
TGCGCCAGCAGCTCCGGGACGGCTAGCGGGGGCTCCTACGAGCAGTACTTC | CASSSGTASGGSYEQYF | TRBV5-1 | TRBD2 | NA | TRBJ2-7
TGTGCCAGCAGCCAAACAGGACCGGCTTTCGAGCAGTACTTC | CASSQTGPAFEQYF | TRBV14 | NA | NA | TRBJ2-7
TGTGCCAGCAGTGAGTCGGCGGGAGCGGGAGATACGCAGTATTTT | CASSESAGAGDTQYF | TRBV6-4 | TRBD2 | NA | TRBJ2-3
TGTGCCAGCAGCCCTCGGGGGACAGGGGGCGGAAACACCATATATTTT | CASSPRGTGGGNTIYF | TRBV9 | TRBD1 | NA | TRBJ1-3
TGTGCCAGCAAACCGACGGGACGGGGCATGCCCCAGCATTTT | CASKPTGRGMPQHF | TRBV28 | NA | NA | TRBJ1-5
TGTGCCATCAGCGTCCAGGGGGCGCTTGGCAGCGAGCAGTACTTC | CAISVQGALGSEQYF | TRBV10-3 | TRBD1 | once | TRBJ2-7
TGTGCCAGCAGCGCAAACTATGGCTACACCTTC | CASSANYGYTF | TRBV9 | NA | NA | TRBJ1-2
TGCGCCAGCAGCCAAGACCTCGCGGGGGGCACTGAAGCTTTCTTT | CASSQDLAGGTEAFF | TRBV4-1 | NA | NA | TRBJ1-1
TGCGCCAGCAGCCAAGATTCAACAGGTCGAGGGACCGGGGAGCTGTTTTTT | CASSQDSTGRGTGELFF | TRBV4-3 | NA | NA | TRBJ2-2
TGCAGTGCTAGTTGGGGGGGAGCGCTTTTC | CSASWGGALF | TRBV20-1 | TRBD2 | NA | TRBJ2-7
TGTGCCAGCAGTAAAAACCGCTACGAGCAGTACTTC | CASSKNRYEQYF | TRBV6-6 | NA | NA | TRBJ2-7